Included here is one TCR beta chain sequence, with context. Its antigen remains unidentified. Base quality data are lacking; no much larger clone is found one base away. These data are taken from a study of OX40 agonist ivuxolimab in advanced cancers. Regarding the research as a whole: The costimulatory receptor OX40 (CD134) was targeted by ivuxolimab, a fully human IgG2 agonistic monoclonal antibody. Intravenous ivuxolimab was administered to patients every 2 weeks at six dose levels: 0.01, 0.1, 0.3, 1.5, 3 and 10 mg/kg. Of the approximately 54 patients in dose escalation, approximately 20 had hepatocellular carcinoma, some 15 had melanoma, 9 had renal cell carcinoma and 9 had head and neck cancer. In the dose-escalation cohort, around 80% of patients were male, and the mean age was 60 years with a range of roughly 20 to 79. Patients were allowed to have had prior anti-PD-1, anti-PD-L1 or anti-CTLA-4 therapy, and approximately 40% of the dose-escalation patients had been treated with checkpoint inhibitors. Partial responses occurred in three dose-escalation patients: two with cutaneous melanoma and one with hepatocellular carcinoma. The purpose of peripheral TCRbeta sequencing was to test whether ivuxolimab changed TCR sequence diversity and led to clonal T-cell expansion. The monotherapy dose-escalation portion (N ≈ 55 patients) of the phase I ivuxolimab trial is reported in the paper.

Genomic DNA was isolated from the sorted cells so that the TCRbeta CDR3 region could be sequenced. The immunoSEQ Assay was used for sequencing of TCRbeta CDR3 regions. TCRdb's version of the immuneACCESS table is confined to in-frame rearrangements and falls short of the full clone set. An unresolved V gene accounts for under half of the shortfall where checked; the remainder is of unknown origin. The sample has 50,000 to 75,000 clones on record, roughly nine tenths of them singletons. The biggest ten clones account for 0.75% to 0.9% of the sample. The germline V gene specifies MGHDK as CDR1 and SYGVNS as CDR2. V was cut back by 2 bases and J by 0 bases, leaving a gap of 8 bases between them. The CDR3 spans 16 residues, from the cysteine through the phenylalanine. Only the CDR3 DNA is retained, 48 bases long and in frame from the first base. The study at large found these results: Low levels of normalized T-cell clonal expansion were also seen in some nonresponding patients. Partial responders in the 0.1-3.0 mg/kg groups had among the lowest normalized peripheral clonal expansion, especially among CD8+ T cells. Antigen specificity was not determined for the clonally expanded peripheral T cells. After ivuxolimab, more expanded clones were found on average in CD8+ T cells than in CD4+ T cells. At doses from 0.1 to 3.0 mg/kg, clonal expansion was seen in both CD4+ and CD8+ blood T cells between baseline and week 6.

Patients with autoimmune disease history or receiving systemic immunosuppression were excluded from the trial. Peripheral blood for TCR sequencing was drawn from every dose cohort at baseline, at cycle 4 day 1 and at cycle 7 day 1. Samples were obtained from an open-label, multicenter, first-in-human phase I dose-escalation trial of ivuxolimab. Adults with locally advanced or metastatic melanoma, renal cell, hepatocellular, or head and neck squamous cell carcinoma were enrolled in the trial. Before TCR sequencing, CD4+ T cells and CD8+ T cells were sorted from peripheral blood as separate populations.

This clonotype was sampled from an adult with an advanced solid tumor such as melanoma, head and neck, liver or kidney cancer. Source: CD4+ or CD8+ T cells sorted from blood, taken in a trial of the OX40 agonist ivuxolimab. The V and J segments used are TRBV25-1 and TRBJ2-6, and possibly TRBD2, on 5 matching bases. CDR3 protein: CASSELGVSGANVLTF. The DNA sequence reads TGTGCCAGCAGTGAACTCGGGGTCTCTGGGGCCAACGTCCTGACTTTC.